The 16 T cell receptor beta chains given below trace back to one sample, sequenced in a study of radiotherapy plus CTLA-4 blockade in lung cancer (dated 2018 in TCRdb). Libraries came from the immunoSEQ multiplex PCR assay. Entries here come from immuneACCESS through TCRdb and include only in-frame sequences with V and J called. Some clones fail to appear in such tables; in the studies checked, an unresolved V gene covers under half of the shortfall, and the cause of the remainder is unknown. The sample data list about 83,000 clones, and around 81% of these were observed just once. Of the sample, approximately 3.8% falls within the top ten clones. The sequencing here drew on peripheral blood, taken from a patient treated with radiotherapy plus ipilimumab. All receptors derive from a human donor with non-small cell lung cancer who had a partial response to radiotherapy plus ipilimumab. Some clones in this sample may be carry-over from other donors' samples.

This clone has a handful of counts. J is TRBJ1-4 and V is TRBV5-1, with a tentative D call TRBD1 (6 bases). The CDR3 contains 15 residues. CDR1 and CDR2 from the germline V gene are SGHRS and YFSETQ. The ends were cut back, 0 bases at V and 7 bases at J, with 13 bases in the middle. CDR3 residues: CASSLAGTTSEKLFF. CDR3 nucleotides: TGCGCCAGCAGCTTGGCGGGGACAACATCTGAAAAACTGTTTTTT.

This chain uses TRBV6-1 with TRBJ1-2; D is perhaps TRBD1 (5 bases). Germline values: CDR1 MNHNS, CDR2 SASEGT. V was shortened by 3 bases and J by 10 bases, with 9 bases between the two germline ends. The CDR3 is made up of 11 amino acids. The CDR3 sequence is CASSEGRDYTF. CDR3 coding DNA: TGTGCCAGCAGTGAGGGGCGCGACTACACCTTC.

V usage is TRBV21-1 and J usage is TRBJ2-5; the table's D call, TRBD2, has no DNA check behind it. TRBV21-1 represents a pseudogene. The CDR3 has 16 amino acids. The CDR3 reads CASSKSIAGDQETQYF. The CDR3 DNA reads TGTGCCAGCAGCAAAAGCATAGCGGGGGACCAAGAGACCCAGTACTTC.

This chain connects TRBV5-8 to TRBJ1-5, with TRBD1 as a possible D gene (5 bases). Trimming cost V 0 bases and J 0 bases, with 7 bases left between them. The CDR3 runs to 15 residues. Germline values: CDR1 SGHTS, CDR2 YDEGEE. The CDR3 region has the DNA TGTGCCAGCAGCTTGGGCGACAGTAGCAATCAGCCCCAGCATTTT. Translated: CASSLGDSSNQPQHF. The entire variable domain, with the rest obtained from reference TRBV5-8 and TRBJ1-5, is as follows: EAGVTQSPTHLIKTRGQQATLRCSPISGHTSVYWYQQALGLGLQFLLWYDEGEERNRGNFPPRFSGRQFPNYSSELNVNALELEDSALYLCASSLGDSSNQPQHFGDGTRLSIL.

The J gene is TRBJ1-5, the V gene TRBV6-5; TRBD1 might be the D (6 bases). Germline V gives CDR1 MNHEY, CDR2 SVGAGI. The CDR3 is 13 amino acids. V gave up 6 bases and J gave up 4 bases, with 10 bases separating them. CDR3 sequence reads: CASRRGHNQPQHF. The CDR3 DNA reads as TGTGCCAGCAGAAGGGGACATAATCAGCCCCAGCATTTT.

The chain is built from TRBV28 and TRBJ2-5; TRBD1 matches at 9 bases. The J call is doubtful: the DNA matches TRBJ2-7 better. This CDR3 spans 18 amino acids. From germline, CDR1 is MDHEN and CDR2 SYDVKM. CDR3 region: CASRPPGQGIFRDYEQYF. The CDR3 nucleotides read TGTGCCAGCCGACCACCGGGACAGGGTATCTTTAGGGACTACGAGCAGTACTTC.

V gene TRBV5-1 combines with J gene TRBJ2-7; 9 bases match TRBD2. The V gene's germline CDR1 is SGHRS and CDR2 YFSETQ. This CDR3 comprises 18 residues. Germline trimming cut 0 bases from V and 2 bases from J; bases unmatched to any gene: 12. The CDR3 region is CASSLGPLTSGLTYEQYF. DNA of the CDR3: TGCGCCAGCAGCTTGGGGCCCTTGACTAGCGGACTTACCTACGAGCAGTACTTC.

The V and J genes are TRBV7-9 and TRBJ2-5; perhaps TRBD2 as D (6 bases). The CDR3 runs to 14 residues. The germline gives CDR1 SEHNR, CDR2 FQNEAQ (reference sequence). V lost 5 bases to trimming and J lost 3 bases, with 13 bases between them. The CDR3 loop is CASSRFGGKETQYF. The CDR3 DNA reads TGTGCCAGCAGCCGCTTTGGCGGGAAAGAGACCCAGTACTTC.

CDR3 region: CASSNRDRASYEQYF. As DNA, the CDR3 is TGTGCCAGCAGTAACCGGGACAGGGCATCCTACGAGCAGTACTTC. The genes are TRBV28 and TRBJ2-7; 9 bases fit TRBD1. This CDR3 comprises 15 residues. The germline gives CDR1 MDHEN, CDR2 SYDVKM. V lost 5 bases, J lost 1 base, and 6 bases stayed unmatched.

The chain joins TRBV6-5 to TRBJ1-1, with 10 bases identical to TRBD1. The germline V gene has CDR1 MNHEY and CDR2 SVGAGI. This CDR3 contains 14 residues. The V gene end was trimmed by 6 bases and the J gene end by 4 bases; junction bases not matched to a gene: 5. The CDR3 DNA is TGTGCCAGCAGAGGGACAGGGGCGGTCACTGAAGCTTTCTTT. This codes for CASRGTGAVTEAFF.

V and J are TRBV10-2 and TRBJ2-7, with a possible D match to TRBD1 (6 bases). Germline V gene lookup returns CDR1 WSHSY and CDR2 SAAADI. V was shortened by 2 bases and J by 4 bases, with 6 bases between the two germline ends. The CDR3 is 12 amino acids. CDR3 coding DNA: TGCGCCAGCAGTGAGCAGGGGTACGAGCAGTACTTC. It is translated as CASSEQGYEQYF.

The CDR3 spells CASLVTEKNEQFF. The DNA of the CDR3 is TGTGCCAGCCTGGTAACAGAGAAGAATGAGCAGTTCTTC. The rearrangement links TRBV2 to TRBJ2-1; D unclear. CDR1 is SNHLY, CDR2 FYNNEI, per germline. V was pared by 8 bases and J by 7 bases, with 15 bases between. The CDR3 length is 13 residues.

J is TRBJ2-1 and V is TRBV5-6; 12 bases match TRBD2. CDR3 length: 16 residues. The J segment lost 7 bases and the V segment lost 2 bases, leaving 7 bases of the junction unmatched. Germline V gene lookup returns CDR1 SGHDT and CDR2 YYEEEE. CDR3 coding DNA: TGTGCCAGCAGCTTTTTCATACTAGCGGGAGGTAATGAGCAGTTCTTC. Translation: CASSFFILAGGNEQFF.

V and J are TRBV30 and TRBJ2-3; 8 bases line up with TRBD2. The V segment lost 4 bases and the J segment 0 bases; nucleotides outside the gene matches: 0. This CDR3 spans 13 amino acids. CDR1 is GTSNPN, CDR2 SVGIG, per germline (reference sequence). DNA of the CDR3: TGTGCCTGGACTAGCGGGAGCACAGATACGCAGTATTTT. Translated: CAWTSGSTDTQYF. Filled out from reference TRBV30 and TRBJ2-3, the complete variable domain reads SQTIHQWPATLVQPVGSPLSLECTVEGTSNPNLYWYRQAAGRGLQLLFYSVGIGQISSEVPQNLSASRPQDRQFILSSKKLLLSDSGFYLCAWTSGSTDTQYFGPGTRLTVL.

The rearrangement joins TRBV15 to TRBJ1-2, with no clear D. Germline CDR1 reads LNHNV; CDR2 reads YYDKDF (reference sequence). This CDR3 is 13 amino acids long. Trimming took 0 bases from V and 10 from J, leaving 12 bases between them. This chain's CDR3 is CATSRDSSQAYTF. The CDR3 region has the DNA TGTGCCACCAGCAGAGATTCATCGCAGGCCTACACCTTC.

This clone was recorded only once. The V gene is TRBV6-5, the J gene TRBJ1-1; possibly TRBD1 for D (6 bases). V lost 5 bases, J lost 4 bases, and 11 bases lay in between. Germline V gene lookup returns CDR1 MNHEY and CDR2 SVGAGI. The CDR3 totals 13 residues. The DNA for the CDR3 is TGTGCCAGCAGTGAAAGGGGGGGCACTGAAGCTTTCTTT. It yields the protein CASSERGGTEAFF.